Sequencing of this TCR beta chain was carried out in a study of T cell repertoires in cytomegalovirus infection. In the study overall: Alongside well-studied HLA-B-restricted CMV epitopes, recently identified HLA-C-restricted CMV epitopes were also used. CMV infection and matching HLA type were both indicated by public TCR beta signatures. Study results and limitations: Clonotype analysis showed dominance of the ex vivo response by HLA-C-restricted CMV-specific TCR beta clonotypes.

TCRdb used MiXCR to reprocess the reads, holding one entry per CDR3 protein. The profile shows approximately 270,000 distinct CDR3 sequences, 22% of them singletons. This clonotype occurred many times. The antigen is not known. The receptor comes from a human donor in good health (CMV status not recorded). Some clones in this sample may be carry-over from other donors' samples. Source: cultured PBMCs, taken from culture after CMV antigen stimulation.

The CDR3 DNA reads TGTGCCAGCAGCTTAGCGCGGACAGGGTGGGGACTGGATCACAATGAGCAGTTCTTC. It specifies CASSLARTGWGLDHNEQFF. This chain links TRBV7-9 with TRBJ2-1; 8 positions agree with TRBD1. V trimming: 0 bases; J trimming: 5 bases; junction bases outside the gene matches: 15. Germline CDR1 reads SEHNR; CDR2 reads FQNEAQ (reference sequence). This CDR3 is 19 amino acids long. The full variable domain, rest sourced from reference TRBV7-9 and TRBJ2-1, is DTGVSQNPRHKITKRGQNVTFRCDPISEHNRLYWYRQTLGQGPEFLTYFQNEAQLEKSRLLSDRFSAERPKGSFSTLEIQRTEQGDSAMYLCASSLARTGWGLDHNEQFFGPGTRLTVL.